What follows describes a single TCR beta chain. As yet, its antigen is unknown. A read error may account for a junction end that differs from germline. The sample is drawn from a study of glioma-infiltrating T cells. TCR alpha and beta CDR3 regions were amplified from RNA using iRepertoire nested multiplex PCR. TCRdb reanalysed the multiplex PCR reads using MiXCR and keeps one entry per CDR3 protein. This table holds around 350,000 distinct CDR3 sequences, roughly two fifths found once. Study results and caveats: A blood CDR3 motif signature was depleted in highly divergent patients.

The length of the CDR3 is 16 residues. Germline V CDR1 and CDR2: MGHRA, YSYEKL. The clonotype comes from a human donor with low-grade glioma or glioblastoma, undergoing nonglioma brain surgery, or in good health (not recorded which). Sequencing was performed on glioma tissue, nonneoplastic brain tissue, or PBMCs (not recorded which). The chain has TRBV4-1 and TRBJ1-4; D not certain. Written as DNA, the CDR3 is TGCGCCAGCAGCCAATTTGAGTTCTTTCAAACTGAACAACTGTTTTTT. It is translated as CASSQFEFFQTEQLFF.